Shown below are 5 T cell receptor beta chains from a single sample sequenced in a study of cytomegalovirus exposure and HLA in healthy donors. The study ran its PCR with 60 Vbeta and 13 Jbeta primers. Using immunoSEQ multiplex PCR, the repertoire was profiled, and TCRdb retains in-frame clones only, with some absent. The sample lists roughly 140,000 clones, around 76% seen once, with 3.5% to 5% in the top ten. Sequencing was carried out using PBMCs. The receptor source for this set is a man aged 18 to 29 in good health and CMV-seronegative.

The chain employs TRBV28 and TRBJ2-7; 9 bases are shared with TRBD2. Trimming cost V 5 bases and J 5 bases; bases outside gene matches: 7. The CDR3 has 14 amino acids. Germline V gives CDR1 MDHEN, CDR2 SYDVKM. The DNA for the CDR3 is TGTGCCAGCAGTGGGGCGGGAGGGCCTAACGAGCAGTACTTC. Its protein product is CASSGAGGPNEQYF.

For this clone: The sample contains more than one DNA sequence encoding this CDR3. V usage is TRBV5-1 and J usage is TRBJ1-1; D is ambiguous. Germline CDR1 and CDR2: SGHRS and YFSETQ. There are 14 residues in the CDR3. V dropped 0 bases and J dropped 0 bases, with 6 bases sitting between them. As DNA, the CDR3 is TGCGCCAGCAGCTTGGACGGGATGAACACTGAAGCTTTCTTT. Translated, it gives CASSLDGMNTEAFF.

The CDR3: CASSYTGSGYTF. In DNA, the CDR3 is TGTGCCAGCAGTTACACAGGGAGTGGCTACACCTTC. The chain has TRBV6-6 and TRBJ1-2; TRBD1 is a possible D gene (6 bases). CDR1 and CDR2 (germline): MNHNY, SVGAGI (reference sequence). V lost 2 bases and J lost 7, with 8 bases in between. This CDR3 comprises 12 residues.

This chain joins TRBV7-2 and TRBJ2-7, with D possibly TRBD1 on 6 matching bases. Germline V CDR1 and CDR2: SGHTA, FQGNSA. This CDR3 has 13 amino acids. With 5 bases removed from V and 1 base from J, the gap between germline ends came to 9 bases. In DNA, the CDR3 is TGTGCCAGCAGCCCCAGGGGTTCCTACGAGCAGTACTTC. Amino acids: CASSPRGSYEQYF.

J is TRBJ1-4 and V is TRBV11-2; weak D call: TRBD1 (6 bases). Germline values: CDR1 SGHAT, CDR2 FQNNGV. Trimming removed 4 bases at V and 2 bases at J, with 8 bases between. The length of the CDR3 is 14 residues. The CDR3 DNA follows: TGTGCCAGCAGCTCCACAGGGACTAATGAAAAACTGTTTTTT. Protein product: CASSSTGTNEKLFF.